A selection of T cell receptor beta chains follows, all from one sample in a study of T-cell reconstitution after alpha-beta-depleted transplantation in children. MiXCR, applied by TCRdb to the PCR reads, yields one record per CDR3 protein. Of about 610,000 distinct CDR3 sequences listed, about 10% are singletons. The specimen was PBMCs from the stem cell graft donor, collected from the stem cell graft. Receptors were obtained from a human donor who donated a stem cell graft to a child with acute myeloid leukemia. Both conserved end residues are part of each CDR3. The order of the fields is V gene, J gene, CDR3 protein.

TRBV5-1	TRBJ1-1	CASSPGQGIALNTEAFF
TRBV9	TRBJ2-7	CASSSQTSGEQYF
TRBV5-6	TRBJ2-7	CASSLEVGRRVLGSRWEQYF
TRBV20-1	TRBJ2-5	CSAFPRTSGRAYETQYF
TRBV25-1	TRBJ2-5	CASSAREQYQETQYF
TRBV18	TRBJ1-1	CASSEQTGGSTEAFF
TRBV14	TRBJ2-7	CASSPKAPLSYEQYF
TRBV28	TRBJ2-7	CASSFFQSSYEQYF
TRBV24-1	TRBJ2-3	CATSDVRGGPKDTQYF
TRBV27	TRBJ2-5	CASRASGRGYGDQYF
TRBV3-1	TRBJ2-1	CASSQGGLAGYNEQFF
TRBV19	TRBJ2-1	CASTDLVGNSSYNEQFF
TRBV20-1	TRBJ2-1	CSASPPVGQFF
TRBV29-1	TRBJ2-3	CSVVGDSTDTQYF
TRBV25-1	TRBJ2-7	CASSEDTSGRFGQYF
TRBV9	TRBJ2-1	CASSKKTGDSYNEQFF
TRBV27	TRBJ2-7	CASSFGWGLAGYYEQYF
TRBV15	TRBJ2-6	CATSRDLEQTFSGANVLTF
TRBV7-3	TRBJ2-1	CASSTNPGTEQFF
TRBV5-1	TRBJ2-1	CASSWGGEYNEQFF